The rows below give T cell receptor beta chains drawn from one sample of a study of beta chain features in type 1 diabetes. Measured with immunoSEQ multiplex PCR; TCRdb has only the in-frame clones, and not every one. Altogether around 140,000 clones are present, 8.5% to 12% being singletons, with the ten largest covering 1.3%. The sequenced sample was naive CD4+ T cells from blood. These TCRs come from a man between 18 and 35 years old in good health. The CDR3 runs from the conserved cysteine through the conserved F or W. D genes are given only for firm matches. The size entry is marked missing in some rows and otherwise reads once, few, many or a size class.

j_gene | v_gene | d_gene | abundance | CDR3nt | CDR3aa
TRBJ1-2 | TRBV2 | TRBD1 | few | TGTGCCAGCAGTGGACAGGGGATCTATGGCTACACCTTC | CASSGQGIYGYTF
TRBJ2-1 | TRBV15 | TRBD2 | few | TGTGCCACCAGCAGAGATTTGGGGGGGAAGGGGCAGTTCTTC | CATSRDLGGKGQFF
TRBJ2-7 | TRBV9 | - | few | TGTGCCAGCAGCCCCAGAGACGGGGGCTCCTACGAGCAGTACTTC | CASSPRDGGSYEQYF
TRBJ2-3 | TRBV7-2 | - | - | TGTGCCAGCAGCTTAAACGGAGCGGGTAGCACAGATACGCAGTATTTT | CASSLNGAGSTDTQYF
TRBJ2-5 | TRBV7-7 | TRBD2 | - | TGTGCCAGCAGCTTGTGGGGGGGAGCGCTAGAGACCCAGTACTTC | CASSLWGGALETQYF
TRBJ2-7 | TRBV29-1 | TRBD1 | - | TGCAGCGTTTTAAGGACAGGGGAAGAGCAGTACTTC | CSVLRTGEEQYF
TRBJ1-3 | TRBV28 | - | few | TGTGCCAGCAGTTTATCAGGAGGGACTTACTCTGGAAACACCATATATTTT | CASSLSGGTYSGNTIYF
TRBJ2-5 | TRBV5-4 | - | many | TGTGCCAGCAGCTTACAGGCCACTCAAGAGACCCAGTACTTC | CASSLQATQETQYF
TRBJ2-5 | TRBV18 | - | few | TGTGCCAGCTCACAGGGGACTCAAGAGACCCAGTACTTC | CASSQGTQETQYF
TRBJ2-1 | TRBV7-7 | TRBD2 | few | TGTGCCAGCAGCCCTCAAGCGGGGGGGCTCAATGAGCAGTTCTTC | CASSPQAGGLNEQFF
TRBJ2-7 | TRBV7-2 | - | few | TGTGCCAGCAGCCCACAGCCGGGGAACTACGAGCAGTACTTC | CASSPQPGNYEQYF
TRBJ1-4 | TRBV4-3 | - | many | TGCGCCAGCAGCCAAGATTCCGGGACATGGGAAAAACTGTTTTTT | CASSQDSGTWEKLFF
TRBJ1-2 | TRBV7-9 | TRBD1 | - | TGCGCCAGCAGCCCCATGGGACAGACAAACTATGGCTACACCTTC | CASSPMGQTNYGYTF
TRBJ2-3 | TRBV25-1 | TRBD1 | - | TGTGCCAGCAGTGAATATAGGGGACAGGGCACAGATACGCAGTATTTT | CASSEYRGQGTDTQYF
TRBJ2-2 | TRBV7-7 | TRBD2 | - | TGTGCCAGCAGCTCATTAACTAGCGGGGGGGCCGGCGGGGAGCTGTTTTTT | CASSSLTSGGAGGELFF
TRBJ2-3 | TRBV7-8 | - | - | TGTGCCAGCAGGAGACAGTTGGGGCGAGATACGCAGTATTTT | CASRRQLGRDTQYF
TRBJ2-7 | TRBV4-3 | - | - | TGCGCCAGCAGCCAACGGGACTACGAGCAGTACTTC | CASSQRDYEQYF
TRBJ2-2 | TRBV19 | TRBD1 | - | TGTGCCAGTAGTACCCGATTAGGACAGGGCTTCGGGGAGCTGTTTTTT | CASSTRLGQGFGELFF
TRBJ2-3 | TRBV18 | - | - | TGTGCCAGCTCACCTCTAATTAGCACAGATACGCAGTATTTT | CASSPLISTDTQYF